This note documents a single TCR beta chain sequence. As yet, its antigen is unknown. This sample is drawn from a study of T-cell reconstitution after alpha-beta-depleted transplantation in children. Study results and caveats: Once a year had passed after transplant, T-cell counts and diversity came mostly from newly produced T cells. For some patients, TCRbeta diversity was high at day 60 because of recipient T cells and thymic progenitors that survived. About two months after transplant, alpha-beta T cells reportedly came from several hundred expanded graft clones.

TCRbeta library preparation incorporated unique molecular identifiers. TCRdb re-called the PCR reads through MiXCR, storing one row per CDR3 protein. The sample yields about 980,000 distinct CDR3 sequences, about 26% seen once. Sequencing was performed on PBMCs, mostly from graft donor cells, taken 360 days after TCRalphabeta/CD19-depleted stem cell transplant. This clonotype originated in a boy in the first two years of life who had a stem cell transplant for SCID, so the T cells may come from the graft donor.

The CDR3 protein is CASRKLAGANEQFF. CDR3 sequence (DNA): TGTGCCAGCAGAAAGCTAGCGGGGGCCAATGAGCAGTTCTTC. This rearrangement joins TRBV27 to TRBJ2-1; 10 bases agree with TRBD2. The germline gives CDR1 MNHEY, CDR2 SMNVEV (reference sequence). CDR3 length: 14 amino acids. V dropped 6 bases and J dropped 6; count of bases not matched to a gene: 5.